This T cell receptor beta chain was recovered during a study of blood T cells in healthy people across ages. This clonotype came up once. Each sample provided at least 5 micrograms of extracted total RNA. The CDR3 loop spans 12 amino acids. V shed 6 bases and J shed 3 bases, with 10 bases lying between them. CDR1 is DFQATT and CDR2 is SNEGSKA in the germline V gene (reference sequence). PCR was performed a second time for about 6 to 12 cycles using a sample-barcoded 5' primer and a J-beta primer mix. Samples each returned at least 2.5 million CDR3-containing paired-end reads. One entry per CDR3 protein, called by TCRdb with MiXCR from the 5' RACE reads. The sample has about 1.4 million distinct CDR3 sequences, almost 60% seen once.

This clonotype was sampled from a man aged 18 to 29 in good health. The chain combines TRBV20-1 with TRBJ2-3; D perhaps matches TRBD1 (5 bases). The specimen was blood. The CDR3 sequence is CSAPTVTDTQYF. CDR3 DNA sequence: TGCAGTGCACCGACAGTTACAGATACGCAGTATTTT.